This TCR beta chain was profiled in a study of shared clonotypes between healthy human individuals (dated by TCRdb to 2019 to 2021). About the full investigation: The cohort included three men and a couple of women between 18 and 49 years of age. To increase sequencing depth and limit assay-specific biases, TCR repertoire library preparation and sequencing were carried out by different laboratories using diverse techniques. Between about 0.8 and 9 billion PBMCs per donor were obtained by leukapheresis. To estimate repertoire size and how much clonotypes are shared between individuals, the study performed deep sequencing of blood TCR repertoires from about five healthy adults. Per donor, three plates each were used for CD4 naive and CD4 memory, two for CD8 naive, and one for CD8 memory.

Using the deep immunoSEQ assay, TCR CDR3 regions were amplified from genomic DNA by multiplex PCR. Genomic DNA extracted from each cell subset was distributed evenly over all wells of several immunoSEQ 96-well plates, and each plate served as one replicate. For sorted subsets, about 200 ng genomic DNA, equal to tens of thousands of T cell genomes, was loaded into each replicate PCR. Purified libraries were quantified with a Qubit 3.0 fluorometer, sized on a Bioanalyzer 2100, and re-quantified with the KAPA Library Quantification kit. Every immunoSEQ 96-well plate was sequenced on a separate single-read 150-cycle Illumina NextSeq 550 flow cell. On the study's bioinformatics: Because the immunoSEQ output included only junctional sequences and no quality scores, the filtering could not be the same as the filtering used for full-length reads. Sequences were annotated with PyIR, a Python wrapper for IgBLAST v1.9, using IMGT germline references to assign V/J genes and CDR3. Reads with weak V/J assignments (E-value above 1e-6), missing CDR3, stop codons, out-of-frame junctions, or ambiguous translated residues were removed. V3J clonotypes were defined as sequences sharing an identical inferred V gene, J gene, and CDR3 amino acid sequence. The percentage overlap between two repertoires was calculated by dividing the number of shared unique clonotypes by the size of the smaller repertoire. Three approaches were used to assess repertoire richness: RTK rarefaction, the Chao1 estimator, and Recon v2.1 estimates of unobserved clonotypes. Generation probabilities were computed with OLGA for all TCRbeta clonotypes obtained by the gDNA method from a handful of donors. TCRdb re-hosts the immuneACCESS table, in-frame sequences only. Its copies lack some clones; in the studies checked, an unresolved V gene accounts for under half of them, and the cause for the rest is not known. V, J and clone size derive from that table, while D and trimming were established from the DNA sequence. The sample table holds 850,000 to 1,200,000 clones, of which 75% were seen once. Approximately 1.5% of the sample goes to the ten largest clones.

What the research found in general, with its limitations: Sampling was restricted to blood, and TCR repertoires in tissue are likely to differ from TCR repertoires in blood. Compared with non-shared clonotypes, the clonotypes found in all four sorted-subset donors had higher generation probabilities. Pairwise subsampling led to the expectation that sequencing depth would affect the degree of clonotype sharing among donors. Even with the large sequencing depth, rarefaction of the sorted-subset datasets indicated that sequencing was incomplete. Naive subsets generally had larger estimated clonotype richness than memory subsets did. Across a few donors, about 5.2% of naive CD4, approximately 4% of naive CD8, around 2.1% of memory CD4, and 0.4% to 0.45% of memory CD8 clonotypes were shared. Because the study included a small number of donors, the genetic and exposure-history diversity represented was limited.

As encoded in the germline V gene (reference sequence), CDR1 is PRHDT while CDR2 is FYEKMQ. V is shortened by 7 bases, J by 2 bases, and the region joining them spans 12 bases. The CDR3 goes from the cysteine to the phenylalanine over 14 residues. Only the CDR3 region is kept as DNA, spanning 42 bases read in frame from base 1. The donors were healthy, HIV-negative adults with no recently reported acute infections or vaccinations. Every donor was a Caucasian adult residing in Nashville, Tennessee, USA. Magnetic negative selection was used to enrich CD4+ T cells, after which naive cells were positively selected on CD45RA and the negative fraction became the memory subset. Blood was collected by leukapheresis, and PBMCs were isolated by Ficoll-Histopaque density gradient centrifugation and then cryopreserved in liquid nitrogen vapor phase. Analytical flow cytometry was used to check the purity and quantity of each magnetically sorted T cell population. Each sorted fraction had its genomic DNA isolated and then quantified by UV absorbance on a Nanodrop 2000c.

Many counts were recorded for this clone. The antigen this receptor binds is unknown. No base quality values were provided; no much bigger clone lies one nucleotide off. Sequenced: memory CD4+ T cells sorted from blood. Taken with the paper, the label for cell subset or site translates to: CD45RA-negative fraction. The sequence came from a man aged 18 to 30 in good health. The sequence is built from TRBV13 and TRBJ2-1, with TRBD1 perhaps the D gene, on 6 matching bases. Read as DNA, the sequence is TGTGCCAGCACGCCCCGGGACACCTACAATGAGCAGTTCTTC. Translated, this gives CASTPRDTYNEQFF.